This T cell receptor beta chain was identified during a study of blood T cell repertoires in COVID-19. Using immunoSEQ multiplex PCR, the repertoire was profiled, and TCRdb retains in-frame clones only, with some absent. Among some 120,000 clones, around nine tenths were seen once, and the ten largest hold more than 2%. Trimming took off 1 base at V and 2 bases at J, with 8 bases between the two ends. This CDR3 region has 15 residues. CDR1 and CDR2 (germline): LNHDA, SQIVND (reference sequence). The clonotype comes from a woman in her forties or fifties with acute or convalescent COVID-19. The source material was peripheral blood. The genes are TRBV19 and TRBJ2-2, with D possibly matching TRBD2 (7 bases). The CDR3 loop is CASSIAGGNTGELFF. CDR3 in DNA: TGTGCCAGTAGTATAGCGGGGGGCAACACCGGGGAGCTGTTTTTT.